These 16 T cell receptor beta chains came from one sample sequenced in a study of CD8+CD57+ T cells in acquired aplastic anemia. The use of genomic DNA as template underpinned the TCR beta VDJ and CDR3 profiling. TCRdb reprocessed the reads with MiXCR, giving one entry per CDR3 protein. Among 450,000 to 550,000 distinct CDR3 sequences listed, about a third were seen once. Whoever was chosen for sequencing had shown CD8+CD57+ cell expansion by flow cytometry. Sequenced: sorted CD4+, CD8+, or CD8+CD57+ T cells (not recorded which) from PBMCs. All receptors derive from a human donor with aplastic anemia.

This clonotype was seen ten or more times. This chain joins TRBV10-3 and TRBJ2-2, with 8 positions matching TRBD1. In germline, CDR1 is ENHRY, CDR2 SYGVKD. With V trimmed by 8 bases and J by 10 bases, 12 bases remained unmatched. The CDR3 is 14 residues long. This CDR3 reads CAILGQGAAEELFF. The CDR3 nucleotides read TGTGCCATCCTTGGACAGGGAGCGGCGGAGGAGCTGTTTTTT.

This chain joins TRBV19 and TRBJ2-7; the D gene could be TRBD1 or TRBD2 (5 bases each). CDR3 length equals 14 residues. Per germline, CDR1 LNHDA and CDR2 SQIVND (reference sequence). Trimming took 1 base from V and 0 from J, leaving 7 bases between them. The CDR3 here is CASSIGGNSYEQYF. CDR3 nucleotides: TGTGCCAGTAGTATAGGGGGGAACTCCTACGAGCAGTACTTC.

A note on this clonotype: This may come from a read error, since a much larger clone is one base off. The chain links TRBV9 to TRBJ1-4; weak D call: TRBD1 (6 bases). Germline assignment: CDR1 SGDLS and CDR2 YYNGEE. This CDR3 is built from 14 residues. In nucleotides, the CDR3 is TGTACCAGCAGCGGGGGGCGAGGAGCTGAAAAACTGTTTTTT. Translating gives CTSSGGRGAEKLFF. Looking up the rest from reference TRBV9 and TRBJ1-4 gives the full variable domain: DSGVTQTPKHLITATGQRVTLRCSPRSGDLSVYWYQQSLDQGLQFLIQYYNGEERAKGNILERFSAQQFPDLHSELNLSSLELGDSALYFCTSSGGRGAEKLFFGSGTQLSVL.

This clonotype appeared many times. This rearrangement joins TRBV14 to TRBJ2-7; D ambiguous. Germline V gene sequence: CDR1 SGHDN, CDR2 FVKESK. The CDR3 runs to 11 residues. Between the trimmed V and J ends, which lost 3 bases and 2 bases, there was a span of 2 bases. CDR3 protein: CASSHTYEQYF. The CDR3 region has the DNA TGTGCCAGCAGCCATACCTACGAGCAGTACTTC.

The rearrangement uses TRBV30 and TRBJ1-3, with D perhaps matching TRBD1 (5 bases). The CDR3 loop spans 15 amino acids. Germline loops: CDR1 GTSNPN, CDR2 SVGIG (reference sequence). V was shortened by 2 bases and J by 0 bases, with 11 bases between the two germline ends. The CDR3, as DNA: TGTGCCTGGAGTAGTGGGACCCCCTCTGGAAACACCATATATTTT. Translation: CAWSSGTPSGNTIYF.

This clonotype turned up a few times. The DNA for the CDR3 is TGTGCCTGGAGTCGGTGGGGAAACAATCAGCCCCAGCATTTT. It yields the protein CAWSRWGNNQPQHF. The chain recombines TRBV30 with TRBJ1-5; D gene ambiguous. The CDR3 consists of 14 residues. V lost 2 bases to trimming and J lost 3 bases, with 11 bases between them. The germline gives CDR1 GTSNPN, CDR2 SVGIG (reference sequence).

The rearrangement joins TRBV20-1 to TRBJ2-2; possibly TRBD2 for D (5 bases). Germline CDR1 reads DFQATT; CDR2 reads SNEGSKA (reference sequence). The V gene lost 6 bases and the J gene lost 6 bases, with 17 bases spanning the gap. CDR3 length: 14 amino acids. CDR3 in DNA: TGCAGTGCGGCTGGCGGGCGCGGGCCCGGGGAGCTGTTTTTT. It yields the protein CSAAGGRGPGELFF.

The chain has TRBV5-1 and TRBJ1-4, with D perhaps TRBD1 (5 bases). Trimming removed 4 bases at V and 3 bases at J, with 13 bases between. The germline CDR1 and CDR2 sequences are SGHRS and YFSETQ. The CDR3 is 15 amino acids. CDR3 bases: TGCGCCAGCAGCGCGGGACTGATCTCTAATGAAAAACTGTTTTTT. This codes for CASSAGLISNEKLFF.

There are many counts of this clonotype. The gene calls are TRBV20-1 and TRBJ1-6; tentatively, D is TRBD1 (5 bases). CDR3 size: 16 residues. Trimming pared 0 bases from V and 7 bases from J, leaving 16 bases between. CDR1 DFQATT and CDR2 SNEGSKA come from the germline V gene (reference sequence). This chain's CDR3 is CSARDPVRGGNSPLHF. DNA for the CDR3: TGCAGTGCTAGAGATCCGGTTCGCGGGGGAAATTCACCCCTCCACTTT.

The V and J genes are TRBV25-1 and TRBJ1-1; TRBD1 might be the D (6 bases). Germline CDR1 MGHDK, CDR2 SYGVNS. The CDR3 totals 15 residues. Trimming shortened V by 6 bases and J by 3 bases, and 17 bases separated the two germline ends. The CDR3 nucleotides read TGTGCCAGCAGCGGGACAAGGGGGTGGTACACTGAAGCTTTCTTT. Encoded protein: CASSGTRGWYTEAFF.

The rearrangement uses TRBV30 and TRBJ1-5, with no clear D. V lost 0 bases and J 9 bases, leaving 9 bases between the germline ends. Per the germline V gene, CDR1 is GTSNPN and CDR2 is SVGIG (reference sequence). This CDR3 contains 12 residues. CDR3 loop: CAWSVGNTPQHF. Written as DNA, the CDR3 is TGTGCCTGGAGTGTAGGGAATACGCCCCAGCATTTT. Supplemented by reference TRBV30 and TRBJ1-5, the full variable domain reads SQTIHQWPATLVQPVGSPLSLECTVEGTSNPNLYWYRQAAGRGLQLLFYSVGIGQISSEVPQNLSASRPQDRQFILSSKKLLLSDSGFYLCAWSVGNTPQHFGDGTRLSIL.

Concerning this clonotype itself: A much larger clone sits a single nucleotide away, making a read error possible. The genes are TRBV15 and TRBJ2-3; 8 bases map to TRBD1. The CDR3 sequence is 14 residues long. Germline CDR1 LNHNV, CDR2 YYDKDF (reference sequence). CDR3 nucleotides: TGTGCCGCCAGCAGAGGACAGGGTCCAGATACGCAGTATTTT. Amino acid sequence: CAASRGQGPDTQYF.

The chain combines TRBV7-3 with TRBJ2-3; 7 bases fit TRBD2. V lost 1 base and J lost 1; bases outside the gene matches: 2. Germline CDR1 and CDR2: SGHTA and FQGTGA. This CDR3 has 15 residues. Written as DNA, the CDR3 is TGTGCCAGCAGCTTAAGGAGCGGGGGCACAGATACGCAGTATTTT. Translation gives CASSLRSGGTDTQYF. The full variable domain, completed using reference TRBV7-3 and TRBJ2-3, is GAGVSQTPSNKVTEKGKYVELRCDPISGHTALYWYRQSLGQGPEFLIYFQGTGAADDSGLPNDRFFAVRPEGSVSTLKIQRTERGDSAVYLCASSLRSGGTDTQYFGPGTRLTVL.

This clonotype occurred a few times. The chain carries TRBV4-2 and TRBJ2-1; tentatively, D is TRBD2 (5 bases). The CDR3 totals 15 residues. Germline assignment: CDR1 LGHNA and CDR2 YNFKEQ. Between the trimmed V and J ends, which lost 0 bases and 3 bases, there was a span of 9 bases. The CDR3 region is CASSQDRGDYNEQFF. The CDR3 DNA reads as TGTGCCAGCAGCCAAGATCGGGGTGACTACAATGAGCAGTTCTTC.

This chain uses TRBV10-1 with TRBJ1-6; D remains unclear. V was clipped by 6 bases and J by 8 bases, with 14 bases between them. CDR1 and CDR2 from the germline V gene are WNHNN and SYGVQD (reference sequence). This CDR3 is built from 14 residues. The CDR3 nucleotides read TGCGCCAGCAGAGAAGGGAATGGGGATTCACCCCTCCACTTT. Amino acid sequence: CASREGNGDSPLHF.

The rearrangement joins TRBV10-3 to TRBJ2-1, with TRBD1 as a possible D gene (6 bases). With 6 bases removed from V and 10 bases from J, the gap between germline ends came to 19 bases. The CDR3 is made up of 14 amino acids. From germline, CDR1 is ENHRY and CDR2 SYGVKD. The CDR3 reads CAISLPEGVREQFF. The CDR3 region has the DNA TGTGCCATCAGCCTGCCCGAGGGGGTGAGGGAGCAGTTCTTC.